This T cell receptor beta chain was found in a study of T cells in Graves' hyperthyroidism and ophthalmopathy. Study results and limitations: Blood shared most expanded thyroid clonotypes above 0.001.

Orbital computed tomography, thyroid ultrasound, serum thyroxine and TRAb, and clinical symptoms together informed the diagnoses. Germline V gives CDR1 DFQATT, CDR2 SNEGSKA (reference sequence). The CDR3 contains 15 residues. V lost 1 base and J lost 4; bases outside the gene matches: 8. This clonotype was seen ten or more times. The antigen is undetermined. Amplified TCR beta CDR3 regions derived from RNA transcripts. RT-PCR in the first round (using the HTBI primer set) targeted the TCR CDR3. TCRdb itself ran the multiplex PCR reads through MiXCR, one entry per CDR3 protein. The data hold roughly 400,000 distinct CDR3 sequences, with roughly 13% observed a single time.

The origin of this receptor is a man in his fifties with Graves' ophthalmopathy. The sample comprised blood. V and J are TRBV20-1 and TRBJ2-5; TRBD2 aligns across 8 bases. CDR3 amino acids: CSARGASGLLETQYF. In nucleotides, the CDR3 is TGCAGTGCTAGAGGGGCTAGCGGGTTGTTAGAGACCCAGTACTTC.